This T cell receptor (beta chain) originates from a study of cytotoxic CD8 clonotypes in ibrutinib-treated CLL. Study-wide background: There were, on average, approximately 260,000 productive templates and approximately 94,000 productive rearrangements per sample.

In this sample, this clone turned up a few times. The antigen is unknown. Germline CDR1 reads SGHTA; CDR2 reads FQGTGA. The CDR3 totals 14 residues. J was trimmed by 3 bases and V by 4 bases; bases with no gene match: 6. Study conclusions and caveats: Clonality at baseline surpassed age-matched healthy donors and tracked circulating CD8+ T-cell counts. Treatment left the uncommon public clonotypes either contracted or stable in frequency.

Depth targeted 1 in 200,000 to 1 in 1 million T cells, averaging approximately 9.9x coverage per clonotype. Sequencing used immunoSEQ multiplex PCR; TCRdb keeps in-frame clones, though not all of them. The sample contains approximately 130,000 clones, about 85% of which appear only once. This receptor was taken from a human donor with chronic lymphocytic leukemia. The sample in question was PBMCs, obtained after 24 months of ibrutinib treatment. The V call is TRBV7-3, the J call TRBJ2-7, with 7 bases lining up with TRBD1. The CDR3 DNA sequence: TGTGCCAGCAGCTCCTCGACAGGGTACTACGAGCAGTACTTC. Translation: CASSSSTGYYEQYF. The complete variable domain, with remaining parts taken from reference TRBV7-3 and TRBJ2-7, reads GAGVSQTPSNKVTEKGKYVELRCDPISGHTALYWYRQSLGQGPEFLIYFQGTGAADDSGLPNDRFFAVRPEGSVSTLKIQRTERGDSAVYLCASSSSTGYYEQYFGPGTRLTVT.